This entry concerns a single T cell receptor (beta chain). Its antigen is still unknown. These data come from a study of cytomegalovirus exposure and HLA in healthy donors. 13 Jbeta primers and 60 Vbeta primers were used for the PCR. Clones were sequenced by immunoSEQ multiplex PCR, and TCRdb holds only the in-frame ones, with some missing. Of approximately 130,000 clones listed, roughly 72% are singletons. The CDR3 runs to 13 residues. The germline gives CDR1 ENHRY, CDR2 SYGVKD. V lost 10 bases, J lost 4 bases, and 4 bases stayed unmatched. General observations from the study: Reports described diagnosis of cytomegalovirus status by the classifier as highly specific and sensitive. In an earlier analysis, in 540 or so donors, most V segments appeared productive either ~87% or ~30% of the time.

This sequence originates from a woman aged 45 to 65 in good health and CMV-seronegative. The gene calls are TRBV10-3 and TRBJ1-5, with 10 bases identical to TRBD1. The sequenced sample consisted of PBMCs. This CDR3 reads CANGQGDNQPQHF. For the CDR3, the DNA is TGTGCCAACGGACAGGGGGATAATCAGCCCCAGCATTTT.